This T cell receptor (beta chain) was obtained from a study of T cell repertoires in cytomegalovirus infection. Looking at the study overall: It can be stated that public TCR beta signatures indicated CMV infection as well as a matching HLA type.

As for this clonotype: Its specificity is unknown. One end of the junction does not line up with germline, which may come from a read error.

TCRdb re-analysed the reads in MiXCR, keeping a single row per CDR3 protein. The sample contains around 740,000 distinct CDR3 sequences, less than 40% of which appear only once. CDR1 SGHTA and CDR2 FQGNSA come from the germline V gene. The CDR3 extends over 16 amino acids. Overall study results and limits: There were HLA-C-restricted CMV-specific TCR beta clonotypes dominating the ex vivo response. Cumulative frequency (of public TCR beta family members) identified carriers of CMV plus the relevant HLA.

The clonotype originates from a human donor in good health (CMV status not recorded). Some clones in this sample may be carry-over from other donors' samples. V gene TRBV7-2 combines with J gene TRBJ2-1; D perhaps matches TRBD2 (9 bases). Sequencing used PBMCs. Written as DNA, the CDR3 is TGTGCAAGCAGCGCCGAGACAGGGGCGGGGGGGAATGATCAGTTCTTC. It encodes CASSAETGAGGNDQFF.